Listed here are 23 T cell receptor beta chains from one sample, sequenced in a study of T cell repertoires in cytomegalovirus infection. Which antigens these TCRs recognize remains unknown. TCRdb called the reads again in MiXCR, with one record for every CDR3 protein. The sample has roughly 310,000 distinct CDR3 sequences, about 29% seen once. Sequencing used cultured PBMCs, obtained from culture after CMV antigen stimulation. The receptors were sampled from a human donor in good health (CMV status not recorded). Some clones in this sample may be carry-over from other donors' samples.

This chain joins TRBV11-2 and TRBJ1-3; D uncertain. The ends were cut back, 4 bases at V and 0 bases at J, with 13 bases in the middle. The CDR3 runs 16 residues. The germline V gene encodes CDR1 SGHAT and CDR2 FQNNGV. This chain's CDR3 is CASSSSRTSSGNTIYF. CDR3 nucleotides: TGTGCCAGCAGCTCCAGCAGGACCTCCTCTGGAAACACCATATATTTT. Combining the CDR3 with reference TRBV11-2 and TRBJ1-3 gives the whole variable domain EAGVAQSPRYKIIEKRQSVAFWCNPISGHATLYWYQQILGQGPKLLIQFQNNGVVDDSQLPKDRFSAERLKGVDSTLKIQPAKLEDSAVYLCASSSSRTSSGNTIYFGEGSWLTVV.

Only a few counts were recorded for this clonotype. V is TRBV28 and J is TRBJ2-2, with D possibly being TRBD1 or TRBD2 (5 bases each). The CDR3 sequence is 15 residues long. Trimming shortened V by 7 bases and J by 0 bases, and 12 bases separated the two germline ends. The V gene's germline CDR1 is MDHEN and CDR2 SYDVKM. The CDR3 nucleotides are TGTGCCAGCACCGAGGGGCTGGCGAACACCGGGGAGCTGTTTTTT. It translates to CASTEGLANTGELFF.

V and J are TRBV11-1 and TRBJ2-7, with TRBD1 identical over 8 bases. V was clipped by 4 bases and J by 2 bases; unmatched bases: 7. From germline, CDR1 is SGHAT and CDR2 FQDESV (reference sequence). The CDR3 covers 15 residues. CDR3 loop: CASSSDREAPYEQYF. CDR3 DNA: TGTGCCAGCAGCTCGGACAGGGAGGCCCCCTACGAGCAGTACTTC.

The rearrangement joins TRBV7-2 to TRBJ1-5; 7 bases map to TRBD1. This CDR3 comprises 16 residues. CDR1 SGHTA and CDR2 FQGNSA come from the germline V gene. V shed 1 base, J shed 3 bases, and the junction held 6 bases outside the gene matches. The CDR3 DNA is TGTGCCAGCAGCTTAGGCCAGGGGGGGATCAATCAGCCCCAGCATTTT. Protein product: CASSLGQGGINQPQHF.

The gene calls are TRBV6-6 and TRBJ1-1; D remains unclear. Germline CDR1 MNHNY, CDR2 SVGAGI (reference sequence). Trimming removed 5 bases at V and 8 bases at J, with 15 bases between. CDR3 length equals 13 residues. CDR3 bases: TGTGCCAGCAGTCCCCCCGCCAGGCTAGAAGCTTTCTTT. It translates to CASSPPARLEAFF.

This clonotype was recorded many times. The chain carries TRBV7-2 and TRBJ2-5; D is perhaps TRBD2 (7 bases). The CDR3 sequence is 16 residues long. The V end lost 5 bases, the J end lost 4 bases, and 20 bases lay between the germline ends. Germline V CDR1 and CDR2: SGHTA, FQGNSA. The CDR3 region is CASSPGGGGRGETQYF. In DNA, the CDR3 is TGTGCCAGCAGCCCGGGCGGCGGGGGCAGGGGAGAGACCCAGTACTTC.

This rearrangement joins TRBV5-4 to TRBJ2-6, with 9 bases aligning to TRBD1. Looked up from germline, CDR1 is SGHNT and CDR2 is YYREEE (reference sequence). The J segment lost 4 bases and the V segment lost 3 bases, leaving 8 bases of the junction unmatched. This CDR3 spans 17 amino acids. Written as DNA, the CDR3 is TGTGCCAGCAGCTCCGGGACAGGGTTAGCCGGGGCCAACGTCCTGACTTTC. Translated: CASSSGTGLAGANVLTF.

V is TRBV5-1 and J is TRBJ2-7; D is unresolved. The germline gives CDR1 SGHRS, CDR2 YFSETQ. V gave up 5 bases and J gave up 5 bases, with 11 bases separating them. The CDR3 is 12 amino acids. The CDR3 region is CASRYARDEQYF. The CDR3 DNA reads TGCGCCAGCAGGTACGCCCGGGACGAGCAGTACTTC. Based on the CDR3 plus reference TRBV5-1 and TRBJ2-7, the full variable domain is KAGVTQTPRYLIKTRGQQVTLSCSPISGHRSVSWYQQTPGQGLQFLFEYFSETQRNKGNFPGRFSGRQFSNSRSEMNVSTLELGDSALYLCASRYARDEQYFGPGTRLTVT.

The chain combines TRBV12-3 or TRBV12-4 with TRBJ1-3, with 7 nucleotides matching TRBD1. V shed 6 bases and J 0 bases; nucleotides not matched to a gene: 5. The CDR3 is 15 amino acids. The CDR3 is CASRPDRFSGNTIYF. The CDR3 DNA reads as TGTGCCAGCAGACCGGACAGGTTCTCTGGAAACACCATATATTTT.

The J gene is TRBJ2-2, the V gene TRBV24-1; the D is unclear. Trimming took off 0 bases at V and 4 bases at J, with 20 bases between the two ends. The germline gives CDR1 KGHDR, CDR2 SFDVKD. This CDR3 is built from 19 residues. The CDR3 region is CATSDLQVGVRSITGELFF. In nucleotides, the CDR3 is TGTGCCACCAGTGATTTGCAGGTTGGGGTGAGGTCAATCACCGGGGAGCTGTTTTTT.

The genes are TRBV4-2 and TRBJ1-1, with D tentatively TRBD1 (5 bases). The CDR3 totals 16 residues. V lost 0 bases and J lost 1, with 12 bases in between. Germline V gives CDR1 LGHNA, CDR2 YNFKEQ. As DNA, the CDR3 is TGTGCCAGCAGCCAAGATGGGACCTCTAAGAACACTGAAGCTTTCTTT. Encoded protein: CASSQDGTSKNTEAFF.

The chain is built from TRBV12-3 or TRBV12-4 and TRBJ2-7; 11 bases match TRBD2. The junction had 8 bases not matched to a gene; V was cut back by 2 bases and J by 2 bases. CDR3 size: 17 residues. The CDR3 bases are TGTGCCAGCAGTTTATATCCTAGCGGGGGGCCAGCCTACGAGCAGTACTTC. It codes for CASSLYPSGGPAYEQYF.

The rearrangement uses TRBV14 and TRBJ2-1; no clear D gene. CDR3 size: 13 residues. CDR1 is SGHDN and CDR2 is FVKESK in the germline V gene. V lost 1 base and J 3 bases, leaving 4 bases between the germline ends. For the CDR3, the DNA is TGTGCCAGCAGCCAAGGCAACTACAATGAGCAGTTCTTC. Amino acids: CASSQGNYNEQFF.

This chain uses TRBV3-1 with TRBJ1-5; 9 bases map to TRBD1. The trim removed 2 bases at V and 2 bases at J, leaving 4 bases unmatched. This CDR3 has 16 residues. Germline CDR1 LGHDT, CDR2 YNNKEL (reference sequence). CDR3 sequence: CASSQSRDRGNQPQHF. The CDR3 nucleotides are TGTGCCAGCAGCCAAAGCCGGGACAGGGGCAATCAGCCCCAGCATTTT.

The chain has TRBV7-6 and TRBJ1-4; TRBD1 agrees at 11 bases. Germline V lookup: CDR1 SGHVS, CDR2 FNYEAQ. The CDR3 extends over 14 amino acids. V shed 5 bases and J 5 bases; nucleotides not matched to a gene: 1. The CDR3 spells CASSRDRGNEKLFF. CDR3 sequence (DNA): TGTGCCAGCAGCCGGGACAGGGGGAATGAAAAACTGTTTTTT.

This clonotype was seen only once. This chain links TRBV19 with TRBJ2-1; possibly TRBD2 for D (5 bases). The germline gives CDR1 LNHDA, CDR2 SQIVND (reference sequence). The CDR3 extends over 14 amino acids. Trimming left V 6 bases short and J 2 bases short, with 11 bases between. The CDR3 nucleotides read TGTGCCAGTAGGGCCAGGACTGCCTACAATGAGCAGTTCTTC. It translates to CASRARTAYNEQFF.

The chain has TRBV5-1 and TRBJ1-6; unclear D gene. CDR1 and CDR2 (germline): SGHRS, YFSETQ. V was shortened by 0 bases and J by 7 bases, with 14 bases between the two germline ends. The CDR3 length is 16 residues. For the CDR3, the DNA is TGCGCCAGCAGCTTGGACGTTTCCGGTGTGAATTCACCCCTCCACTTT. It specifies CASSLDVSGVNSPLHF.

This chain uses TRBV30 with TRBJ2-3; no clear D. Per germline, CDR1 GTSNPN and CDR2 SVGIG (reference sequence). The CDR3 runs to 18 residues. V lost 2 bases and J 3 bases, leaving 24 bases between the germline ends. CDR3 DNA: TGTGCCTGGAGTTACGCTAGGAACAGAAGAGATGGTACAGATACGCAGTATTTT. Amino acid sequence: CAWSYARNRRDGTDTQYF.

This clonotype was counted only a few times. The chain uses TRBV7-2 and TRBJ2-2; 7 bases fit TRBD1. CDR3 length: 15 amino acids. Trimming removed 4 bases from V and 7 bases from J; junction bases left unmatched: 9. The germline V gene encodes CDR1 SGHTA and CDR2 FQGNSA. The CDR3 nucleotides are TGTGCCAGCAGCTCGGAGACAGGGTTGAGCGGGGAGCTGTTTTTT. Protein: CASSSETGLSGELFF.

This chain uses TRBV7-2 with TRBJ2-5, with D unresolved. Germline V CDR1 and CDR2: SGHTA, FQGNSA. Trimming removed 5 bases from V and 1 base from J, with 11 bases in between. The CDR3 runs 14 residues. CDR3 DNA sequence: TGTGCCAGCAGCAACCAAGGTACCCAAGAGACCCAGTACTTC. Amino acid sequence: CASSNQGTQETQYF.

This clonotype was observed a handful of times. The rearrangement joins TRBV28 to TRBJ2-3; D possibly corresponds to TRBD2 (5 bases). CDR3 length equals 14 residues. Germline CDR1 and CDR2: MDHEN and SYDVKM. V shed 3 bases and J shed 4 bases, with 11 bases lying between them. This CDR3 is CASSFPAVSDTQYF. In DNA form, the CDR3 reads TGTGCCAGCAGTTTCCCAGCGGTGTCAGATACGCAGTATTTT.

The chain's CDR3 is CASSILLRRASGEQYF. In DNA form, the CDR3 reads TGTGCCAGTAGTATCCTCCTTAGACGAGCTTCGGGCGAGCAGTACTTC. J is TRBJ2-7 and V is TRBV19; D gene uncertain. V was trimmed by 3 bases and J by 6 bases, leaving 21 bases between them. Germline CDR1 reads LNHDA; CDR2 reads SQIVND (reference sequence). This CDR3 has 16 amino acids.

The sample holds one count of this clonotype. The genes are TRBV6-1 and TRBJ1-2; 7 nucleotides agree with TRBD1. Unmatched junction bases numbered 9, after V lost 6 bases and J lost 5 bases. This CDR3 is 14 amino acids long. The germline V gene has CDR1 MNHNS and CDR2 SASEGT. The CDR3 loop reads CASSWSEGAYGYTF. In DNA form, the CDR3 reads TGTGCCAGCAGCTGGTCCGAGGGGGCGTATGGCTACACCTTC.